This T cell receptor (beta chain) emerged from a study of human T cells and chemical hapten exposure. The study, taken as a whole, reports: The donor cohort had alopecia, so its immune response may not match that of healthy people. Once DPC sensitization occurred, TCRs above 1 in 1000 frequency showed no change.

Within the library, unique molecular identifiers were attached to each individual cDNA molecule. TCRdb re-called the RACE reads through MiXCR, storing one row per CDR3 protein. The repertoire consists of roughly 200,000 distinct CDR3 sequences, with roughly a quarter occurring once and the leading ten covering 2.5%. Germline lookup yields CDR1 SQVTM and CDR2 ANQGSEA. The CDR3 contains 13 residues. V was trimmed by 8 bases and J by 5 bases, leaving 18 bases between them. This clonotype was recorded at least ten times. What it binds is unknown. Sample time point: patch test 3, about 24 weeks after DPC sensitization. Treatment: therapeutic diphenylcyclopropenone sensitization with weekly scalp DPC.

The chain has TRBV29-1 and TRBJ1-2, with D possibly TRBD1 on 6 matching bases. This TCR came from a woman aged 40 to 55 with alopecia areata. Some clones in this sample may be carry-over from other donors' samples. The sequencing used whole blood, collected in connection with sensitization to the hapten diphenylcyclopropenone (DPC). CDR3 loop: CSSVGGQTYGYTF. CDR3 nucleotide sequence: TGCAGCTCTGTGGGGGGGCAGACATATGGCTACACCTTC.